This entry lists 9 T cell receptor beta chains sequenced from one sample in a study of cytomegalovirus exposure and HLA in healthy donors. 60 Vbeta and 13 Jbeta primers were used in PCR. Generated by immunoSEQ multiplex PCR, the TCRdb table keeps only in-frame clones and is missing some. The table lists approximately 150,000 clones, 77% of them singletons. Sequencing used PBMCs. The receptor set was obtained from a woman between 40 and 55 years old in good health and CMV-seropositive.

The rearrangement joins TRBV27 to TRBJ2-3, with TRBD1 matching over 7 bases. V shed 4 bases, J shed 7 bases, and the junction held 14 bases outside the gene matches. The CDR3 consists of 16 residues. Germline CDR1 MNHEY, CDR2 SMNVEV (reference sequence). CDR3 region: CASSSLTGTVRNTQYF. CDR3 DNA: TGTGCCAGCAGTTCTCTGACAGGGACCGTAAGAAATACGCAGTATTTT.

This chain joins TRBV6-5 and TRBJ2-1; TRBD2 agrees at 11 bases. The V segment lost 5 bases and the J segment 6 bases; nucleotides outside the gene matches: 6. The CDR3 has 15 amino acids. Germline CDR1 MNHEY, CDR2 SVGAGI. The CDR3 region has the DNA TGTGCCAGCAGTCAGACTAGCGGGGATTCCAATGAGCAGTTCTTC. Protein sequence: CASSQTSGDSNEQFF.

This clone was seen more than once but under ten times. This chain joins TRBV5-1 and TRBJ2-1; TRBD2 matches at 10 bases. Germline V gene sequence: CDR1 SGHRS, CDR2 YFSETQ. Germline trimming cut 6 bases from V and 2 bases from J; bases unmatched to any gene: 8. This CDR3 region has 16 residues. CDR3 sequence: CASTAGTSGTYNEQFF. As DNA, the CDR3 is TGCGCCAGCACCGCTGGAACTAGCGGGACCTACAATGAGCAGTTCTTC. The variable domain in full, with the rest retrieved from reference TRBV5-1 and TRBJ2-1, is KAGVTQTPRYLIKTRGQQVTLSCSPISGHRSVSWYQQTPGQGLQFLFEYFSETQRNKGNFPGRFSGRQFSNSRSEMNVSTLELGDSALYLCASTAGTSGTYNEQFFGPGTRLTVL.

This chain links TRBV6-5 with TRBJ2-7, with TRBD2 matching 7 bases. J lost 3 bases, V lost 3 bases, and 5 bases had no gene match. Per the germline V gene, CDR1 is MNHEY and CDR2 is SVGAGI. The CDR3 spans 14 residues. CDR3 in amino acids: CASSYKGRGYEQYF. The CDR3 nucleotides read TGTGCCAGCAGTTATAAGGGGAGGGGCTACGAGCAGTACTTC.

The chain is built from TRBV4-3 and TRBJ2-1, with TRBD1 as a possible D gene (5 bases). V was shortened by 0 bases and J by 4 bases, with 10 bases between the two germline ends. The germline V gene encodes CDR1 LGHNA and CDR2 YSLEER. This CDR3 comprises 15 residues. In DNA, the CDR3 is TGCGCCAGCAGCCAAGAAGATCAGGGTTACAATGAGCAGTTCTTC. It specifies CASSQEDQGYNEQFF.

This chain uses TRBV7-2 with TRBJ1-6, with D possibly matching TRBD1 (5 bases). V lost 6 bases, J lost 11 bases, and 14 bases lay in between. The CDR3 extends over 13 amino acids. The germline gives CDR1 SGHTA, CDR2 FQGNSA. CDR3: CASRDPGIPPLHF. The DNA of the CDR3 is TGTGCCAGCAGGGATCCAGGGATTCCACCCCTCCACTTT.

V usage is TRBV19 and J usage is TRBJ1-1; TRBD1 aligns across 11 bases. This CDR3 is 18 amino acids long. The J segment lost 4 bases and the V segment lost 5 bases, leaving 15 bases of the junction unmatched. Looked up from germline, CDR1 is LNHDA and CDR2 is SQIVND (reference sequence). CDR3 sequence: CASSYDRDRGWGGTEAFF. CDR3 sequence (DNA): TGTGCCAGTAGTTACGACCGGGACAGGGGGTGGGGGGGCACTGAAGCTTTCTTT.

The V gene is TRBV11-3, the J gene TRBJ2-3; 12 nucleotides line up with TRBD2. J gave up 4 bases and V 5 bases, and 10 bases lay outside the gene matches. CDR3 length equals 17 residues. The germline V gene encodes CDR1 SGHNT and CDR2 YENEEA. The DNA for the CDR3 is TGTGCCAGCAGCCCGGGGTCCCTAGCGGGGGGGTCAGATACGCAGTATTTT. As protein: CASSPGSLAGGSDTQYF.

This chain joins TRBV18 and TRBJ2-7; D possibly corresponds to TRBD1 (6 bases). The length of the CDR3 is 13 residues. V was pared by 3 bases and J by 8 bases, with 14 bases between. The germline V gene encodes CDR1 KGHSH and CDR2 LQKENI. CDR3 sequence: CASSPNRENKQYF. The CDR3, as DNA: TGTGCCAGCTCACCGAACAGGGAAAATAAGCAGTACTTC.